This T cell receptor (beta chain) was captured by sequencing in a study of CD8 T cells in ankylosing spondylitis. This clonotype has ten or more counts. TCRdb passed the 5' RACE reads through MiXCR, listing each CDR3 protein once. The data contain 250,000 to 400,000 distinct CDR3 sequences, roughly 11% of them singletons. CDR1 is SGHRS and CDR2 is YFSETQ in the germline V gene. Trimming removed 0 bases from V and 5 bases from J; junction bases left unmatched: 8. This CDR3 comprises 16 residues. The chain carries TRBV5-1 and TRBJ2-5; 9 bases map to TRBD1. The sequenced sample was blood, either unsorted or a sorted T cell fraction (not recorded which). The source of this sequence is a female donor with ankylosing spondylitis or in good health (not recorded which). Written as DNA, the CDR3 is TGCGCCAGCAGCTTGGTATGGACAGGGGAATGGGAGACCCAGTACTTC. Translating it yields CASSLVWTGEWETQYF.